This T cell receptor (beta chain) originates from a study of healthy donors' naive CD4 and CD8 T cells. A linear amplification protocol produced the TCR libraries from 500 ng of total RNA. MiXCR, run by TCRdb on the reads, gives a single entry per CDR3 protein. The sample carries 150,000 to 200,000 distinct CDR3 sequences, about four fifths recorded once. The sequence came from a pool of human donors in good health; the sample pools cells from several healthy donors. The source material was naive CD4+ and CD8+ T cells sorted from blood, pooled from several donors.

The CDR3 region has the DNA TGCAGCGTTGAAGATCCGGGACAGGGTTACGAGCAGTACTTC. Its protein product is CSVEDPGQGYEQYF. V is TRBV29-1 and J is TRBJ2-7; 9 positions agree with TRBD1. The CDR3 loop spans 14 amino acids. V lost 0 bases and J lost 4; bases outside the gene matches: 4. In germline, CDR1 is SQVTM, CDR2 ANQGSEA.